This T cell receptor (beta chain) was identified in a study of T cell changes during pregnancy in multiple sclerosis. The CDR3 has 17 amino acids. The V gene lost 3 bases and the J gene lost 4 bases, with 21 bases spanning the gap. CDR1 and CDR2 from the germline V gene are LNHDA and SQIVND (reference sequence). Measured with immunoSEQ multiplex PCR; TCRdb has only the in-frame clones, and not every one. The sample lists approximately 49,000 clones, nearly 90% seen once, with over 4% in the top ten. The sequencing here drew on peripheral blood, taken after pregnancy. The V and J genes are TRBV19 and TRBJ1-2; D may be TRBD1 (5 bases). This clonotype was obtained from a female donor in good health, enrolled as a control in a pregnancy study. CDR3 coding DNA: TGTGCCAGTAGTATGGTCAGTGGTGGGGCTTTAAGCTATGGCTACACCTTC. This codes for CASSMVSGGALSYGYTF.